This is a list of T cell receptor beta chains from one sample in a study of OX40 agonist ivuxolimab in advanced cancers. Assay: immunoSEQ multiplex PCR; the TCRdb copy retains only in-frame clones and omits some. The top ten clones hold approximately 3.1% of a sample with fewer than 70,000 clones, roughly 85% of them seen once. The specimen comprised CD4+ or CD8+ T cells sorted from blood, sampled in a trial of the OX40 agonist ivuxolimab. The receptors shown here come from an adult with an advanced solid tumor such as melanoma, head and neck, liver or kidney cancer. Both conserved end residues are part of each CDR3. Fields, in order: D gene, clone size, V gene, J gene, CDR3 protein, CDR3 DNA. The D gene is left open where the match is weak. Not all rows give a size; the values are once, few, many and, for expanded clones, a class.

-	-	TRBV28	TRBJ1-2	CASSSGGGGVLYGYTF	TGTGCCAGCAGCTCGGGGGGAGGAGGGGTTTTATATGGCTACACCTTC
-	-	TRBV7-2	TRBJ1-1	CASSPSGNTEAFF	TGTGCCAGCAGCCCGTCCGGGAACACTGAAGCTTTCTTT
-	-	TRBV7-2	TRBJ2-7	CASSFGEGEQYF	TGTGCCAGCAGTTTCGGGGAAGGCGAGCAGTACTTC
TRBD1	-	TRBV2	TRBJ2-1	CASSRRQGLGINEQFF	TGTGCCAGCAGCCGCCGACAGGGGTTGGGAATCAATGAGCAGTTCTTC
-	-	TRBV30	TRBJ1-6	CAWSRQEYSPLHF	TGTGCCTGGAGCCGACAGGAATATTCACCCCTCCACTTT
TRBD1	-	TRBV19	TRBJ1-5	CASSVTGTGDQPQHF	TGTGCCAGTAGTGTGACGGGGACAGGGGATCAGCCCCAGCATTTT
TRBD2	-	TRBV4-2	TRBJ2-7	CASSRGSGGLYEQYF	TGTGCCAGCAGCCGGGGTAGCGGGGGGCTCTACGAGCAGTACTTC
TRBD2	-	TRBV5-1	TRBJ2-1	CASSYGLADNEQFF	TGCGCCAGCAGCTACGGACTAGCGGACAATGAGCAGTTCTTC
-	-	TRBV28	TRBJ1-2	CASSVYGYGYTF	TGTGCCAGCAGTGTCTATGGGTATGGCTACACCTTC
TRBD1	-	TRBV18	TRBJ1-1	CASSPRTGTMNTEAFF	TGTGCCAGCTCACCTCGGACAGGGACTATGAACACTGAAGCTTTCTTT
-	-	TRBV7-9	TRBJ2-1	CASSNRDRLTNEQFF	TGTGCCAGCAGTAACAGGGATAGACTTACCAATGAGCAGTTCTTC
-	-	TRBV5-8	TRBJ2-7	CASSLEQIGQYF	TGTGCCAGCAGCTTAGAGCAGATCGGGCAGTACTTC
TRBD2	-	TRBV27	TRBJ2-7	CASSLSGGALEQYF	TGTGCCAGCAGTTTAAGCGGGGGGGCCCTCGAGCAGTACTTC
-	-	TRBV2	TRBJ2-2	CASRFIGQGGELFF	TGTGCCAGCAGATTTATAGGGCAGGGCGGGGAGCTGTTTTTT
-	once	TRBV30	TRBJ1-3	CAWRDSGSDTIYF	TGTGCCTGGAGAGACTCAGGGAGCGACACCATATATTTT
-	-	TRBV5-8	TRBJ1-5	CASSFGTVNQPQHF	TGTGCCAGCAGCTTCGGCACAGTCAATCAGCCCCAGCATTTT
TRBD2	-	TRBV27	TRBJ2-1	CASRTTWRRGGFYNEQFF	TGTGCCAGCAGGACAACTTGGAGGCGGGGGGGCTTTTACAATGAGCAGTTCTTC
-	-	TRBV7-3	TRBJ2-2	CASSSGPGLGDDGELFF	TGTGCCAGCAGCTCTGGGCCCGGACTCGGGGATGACGGGGAGCTGTTTTTT
-	few	TRBV5-6	TRBJ1-1	CASSLRVIQPPNTEAFF	TGTGCCAGCAGCTTGAGGGTAATACAGCCCCCGAACACTGAAGCTTTCTTT
TRBD1	-	TRBV19	TRBJ2-3	CASSQKGTGSTDTQYF	TGTGCCAGTAGCCAAAAGGGGACAGGGAGCACAGATACGCAGTATTTT
-	-	TRBV18	TRBJ1-1	CASSPGRNTEAFF	TGTGCCAGCTCACCAGGACGGAACACTGAAGCTTTCTTT
TRBD1	-	TRBV5-4	TRBJ1-5	CASSPGQEGQPQHF	TGTGCCAGCAGCCCCGGACAGGAGGGGCAGCCCCAGCATTTT
-	-	TRBV7-9	TRBJ1-1	CASGLGREAFF	TGTGCCAGCGGCCTGGGGAGGGAAGCTTTCTTT
TRBD1	few	TRBV11-3	TRBJ1-1	CASNPGTGNTEAFF	TGTGCCAGCAACCCCGGGACAGGGAACACTGAAGCTTTCTTT
-	-	TRBV6-1	TRBJ2-7	CASTFGVGDYEQYF	TGTGCCAGCACCTTCGGGGTAGGGGACTACGAGCAGTACTTC
TRBD1	once	TRBV6-6	TRBJ2-5	CASMLQGEVGETQYF	TGTGCCAGCATGTTACAGGGGGAAGTAGGAGAGACCCAGTACTTC
TRBD2	-	TRBV28	TRBJ2-2	CASSFPAGGIRTGELFF	TGTGCCAGCAGTTTTCCCGCGGGGGGGATACGGACCGGGGAGCTGTTTTTT
-	-	TRBV7-3	TRBJ2-1	CASSGGPGNEQFF	TGTGCCAGCAGCGGGGGTCCTGGGAATGAGCAGTTCTTC
-	once	TRBV28	TRBJ2-5	CASSARDYQETQYF	TGTGCCAGCAGTGCCCGGGACTACCAAGAGACCCAGTACTTC
-	-	TRBV11-1	TRBJ1-1	CASSLLMGPATEAFF	TGTGCCAGCAGCTTACTTATGGGGCCGGCCACTGAAGCTTTCTTT
-	-	TRBV11-2	TRBJ1-4	CASSSPTGSEKLFF	TGTGCCAGCAGCTCCCCGACAGGTAGTGAAAAACTGTTTTTT
-	-	TRBV6-1	TRBJ2-1	CASSATDSPYNEQFF	TGTGCCAGCAGTGCCACCGACAGCCCGTACAATGAGCAGTTCTTC
TRBD1	-	TRBV19	TRBJ2-2	CASSPGTGRGTGELFF	TGTGCCAGTAGTCCAGGGACAGGGCGGGGGACCGGGGAGCTGTTTTTT
-	-	TRBV25-1	TRBJ1-2	CASSGSYRAGGYTF	TGTGCCAGCAGTGGGTCCTACAGGGCCGGTGGCTACACCTTC
TRBD2	once	TRBV4-3	TRBJ2-1	CASSQFRSGLGSSYNEQFF	TGCGCCAGCAGCCAATTCCGCTCGGGACTAGGAAGCTCCTACAATGAGCAGTTCTTC
-	-	TRBV2	TRBJ1-4	CASSGGQPNEKLFF	TGTGCCAGCAGTGGAGGACAGCCGAATGAAAAACTGTTTTTT
-	-	TRBV6-1	TRBJ1-6	CASSGGPSLHF	TGTGCCAGCAGTGGAGGGCCTTCCCTCCACTTT
TRBD1	-	TRBV7-6	TRBJ2-6	CASSLEQGYGANVLTF	TGTGCCAGCAGCTTAGAACAGGGGTATGGGGCCAACGTCCTGACTTTC
-	-	TRBV28	TRBJ2-4	CASRALRRGGNIQYF	TGTGCCAGCAGGGCCTTGCGCAGGGGCGGAAACATTCAGTACTTC
TRBD1	-	TRBV30	TRBJ1-6	CAASRGTGPNLHF	TGTGCCGCCTCCCGGGGGACAGGGCCCAACCTCCACTTT
TRBD2	-	TRBV7-2	TRBJ2-3	CASSFSYTKRGATDTQYF	TGTGCCAGCAGCTTTTCCTACACCAAGCGGGGGGCCACAGATACGCAGTATTTT
-	-	TRBV9	TRBJ1-4	CASSVGPANEKLFF	TGTGCCAGCAGCGTAGGTCCAGCCAATGAAAAACTGTTTTTT
-	-	TRBV4-2	TRBJ2-4	CASSQEVAGLVIQYF	TGTGCCAGCAGCCAAGAGGTGGCAGGGCTGGTCATTCAGTACTTC
TRBD1	-	TRBV27	TRBJ2-7	CASSFRQGGSYEQYF	TGTGCCAGCAGTTTCCGACAGGGCGGCTCCTACGAGCAGTACTTC
-	-	TRBV20-1	TRBJ1-5	CSAGYQPQHF	TGCAGTGCAGGGTACCAGCCCCAGCATTTT
TRBD1	-	TRBV5-1	TRBJ1-6	CASSPKQGYSSPLHF	TGCGCCAGCAGCCCTAAACAGGGGTATAGTTCACCCCTCCACTTT
TRBD1	-	TRBV30	TRBJ1-2	CALDRGYGYTF	TGTGCCTTGGACAGGGGCTATGGCTACACCTTC
-	-	TRBV5-1	TRBJ2-5	CASSSATKAGLGETQYF	TGCGCCAGCAGCTCGGCGACTAAAGCTGGGTTAGGAGAGACCCAGTACTTC
-	-	TRBV27	TRBJ2-1	CASSLSTFNNEQFF	TGTGCCAGCAGTTTATCCACGTTCAACAATGAGCAGTTCTTC
-	few	TRBV5-4	TRBJ2-5	CASSLVVADQETQYF	TGTGCCAGCAGCTTGGTGGTAGCGGACCAAGAGACCCAGTACTTC
-	-	TRBV5-6	TRBJ2-2	CASSLAIVTNTGELFF	TGTGCCAGCAGCTTGGCGATAGTAACGAACACCGGGGAGCTGTTTTTT
TRBD1	-	TRBV5-8	TRBJ2-7	CASSLRYGTGTSYEQYF	TGTGCCAGCAGCTTACGGTATGGGACAGGGACTTCCTACGAGCAGTACTTC
-	-	TRBV7-9	TRBJ2-1	CASSLIGASYNEQFF	TGTGCCAGCAGCTTAATAGGTGCCTCCTACAATGAGCAGTTCTTC
TRBD1	-	TRBV18	TRBJ2-5	CASSLGTGVYETQYF	TGTGCCAGCTCACTTGGGACAGGGGTCTATGAGACCCAGTACTTC
-	-	TRBV18	TRBJ2-1	CASSPRTATYNEQFF	TGTGCCAGCTCACCACGCACAGCCACCTACAATGAGCAGTTCTTC
-	once	TRBV28	TRBJ1-4	CASSLAGEKLFF	TGTGCCAGCAGCCTTGCGGGGGAAAAACTGTTTTTT
-	-	TRBV7-2	TRBJ2-1	CASSAGTVYNEQFF	TGTGCCAGCAGCGCGGGGACAGTTTACAATGAGCAGTTCTTC
-	once	TRBV5-1	TRBJ2-1	CASSLRVGHLYNEQFF	TGCGCCAGCAGCTTGAGGGTTGGCCACTTATACAATGAGCAGTTCTTC
-	-	TRBV18	TRBJ2-1	CATSPPGPSNEQFF	TGTGCCACCTCACCGCCAGGTCCCAGCAATGAGCAGTTCTTC